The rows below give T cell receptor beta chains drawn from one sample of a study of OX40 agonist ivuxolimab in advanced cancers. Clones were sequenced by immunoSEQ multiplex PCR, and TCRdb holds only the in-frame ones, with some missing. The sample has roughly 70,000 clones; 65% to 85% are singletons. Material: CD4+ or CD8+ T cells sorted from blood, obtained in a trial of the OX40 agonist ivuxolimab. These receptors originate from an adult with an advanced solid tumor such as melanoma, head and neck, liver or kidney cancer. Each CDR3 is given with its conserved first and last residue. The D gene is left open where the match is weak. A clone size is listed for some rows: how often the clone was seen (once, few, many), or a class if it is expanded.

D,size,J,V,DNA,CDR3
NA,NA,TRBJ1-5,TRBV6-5,TGTGCCAGCAGAGCCGGGACAACGAGCAATCAGCCCCAGCATTTT,CASRAGTTSNQPQHF
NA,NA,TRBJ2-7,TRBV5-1,TGCGCCAGCAGCTTGACAGACAGCGCTTACGAGCAGTACTTC,CASSLTDSAYEQYF
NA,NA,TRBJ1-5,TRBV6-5,TGTGCCAGCAGTCCCCTTCTTGTTGGCAATCAGCCCCAGCATTTT,CASSPLLVGNQPQHF
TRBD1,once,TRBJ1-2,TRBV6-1,TGTGCCAGCAGTTGGACAGGGGGCTTAGGTGGCTACACCTTC,CASSWTGGLGGYTF
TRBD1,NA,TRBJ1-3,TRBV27,TGTGCCAGCAGTGTCCGGACAGGGGGCGCTTGGAAACACCATATATTT,CASSVRTGGAWKHHIF
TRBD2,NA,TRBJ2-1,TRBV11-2,TGTGCCAGCAGCTTAAGGGGACTAGCGGGGGGATCCTACAATGAGCAGTTCTTC,CASSLRGLAGGSYNEQFF
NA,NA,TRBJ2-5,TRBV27,TGTGCCAGCAGTTTCTCCGCAGTCGGAGAGACCCAGTACTTC,CASSFSAVGETQYF
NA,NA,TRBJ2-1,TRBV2,TGTGCCAGCAGCCGGGACTTCTCCTACAATGAGCAGTTCTTC,CASSRDFSYNEQFF
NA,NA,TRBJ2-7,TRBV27,TGTGCCAGCAGTTTGGTTAACGGCTACGAGCAGTACTTC,CASSLVNGYEQYF
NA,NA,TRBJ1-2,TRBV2,TGTGCCAGCAGTGACGACGGCAATGGCTACACCTTC,CASSDDGNGYTF
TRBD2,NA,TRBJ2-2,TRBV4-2,TGTGCCAGCAGCCCACTAGCGGGGGCCAACACCGGGGAGCTGTTTTTT,CASSPLAGANTGELFF
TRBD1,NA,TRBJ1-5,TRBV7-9,TGTGCCAGCAGCTTAGCAGGCAGGGGGAATCAGCCCCAGCATTTT,CASSLAGRGNQPQHF